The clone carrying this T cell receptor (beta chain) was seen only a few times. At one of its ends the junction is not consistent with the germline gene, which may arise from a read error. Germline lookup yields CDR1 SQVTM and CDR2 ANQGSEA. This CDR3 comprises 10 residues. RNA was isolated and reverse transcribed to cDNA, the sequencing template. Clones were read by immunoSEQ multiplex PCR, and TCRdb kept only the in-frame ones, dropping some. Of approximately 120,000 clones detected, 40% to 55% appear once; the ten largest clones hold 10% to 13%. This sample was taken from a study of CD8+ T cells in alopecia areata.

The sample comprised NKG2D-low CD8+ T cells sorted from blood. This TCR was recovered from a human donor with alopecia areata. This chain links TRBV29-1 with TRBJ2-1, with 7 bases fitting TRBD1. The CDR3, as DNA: TGCAGCGTTCTTAAGACAGGGAAACTCTTC. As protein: CSVLKTGKLF.